This record concerns one T cell receptor (beta chain) sequence. The sample is drawn from a study of shared clonotypes between healthy human individuals. The donors were adults (healthy and HIV-negative) with no recent acute infections or vaccinations. Every one of the donors was a Caucasian adult that lived in Nashville, Tennessee. Assay: immunoSEQ multiplex PCR; the TCRdb copy retains only in-frame clones and omits some. The sample has about 470,000 clones; around 75% are singletons. This CDR3 contains 15 residues. V dropped 0 bases and J dropped 3 bases, with 13 bases sitting between them. The germline V gene has CDR1 SGHRS and CDR2 YFSETQ.

The sample comprised PBMCs. The clonotype comes from a middle-aged woman in good health. Some clones in this sample may be carry-over from other donors' samples. The rearrangement uses TRBV5-1 and TRBJ2-7, with D possibly called TRBD1 or TRBD2 (5 bases each). The CDR3 here is CASSLVGVTNYEQYF. The CDR3 DNA sequence: TGCGCCAGCAGCTTGGTGGGGGTGACGAACTACGAGCAGTACTTC. The whole variable domain, filled in from reference TRBV5-1 and TRBJ2-7, reads KAGVTQTPRYLIKTRGQQVTLSCSPISGHRSVSWYQQTPGQGLQFLFEYFSETQRNKGNFPGRFSGRQFSNSRSEMNVSTLELGDSALYLCASSLVGVTNYEQYFGPGTRLTVT.